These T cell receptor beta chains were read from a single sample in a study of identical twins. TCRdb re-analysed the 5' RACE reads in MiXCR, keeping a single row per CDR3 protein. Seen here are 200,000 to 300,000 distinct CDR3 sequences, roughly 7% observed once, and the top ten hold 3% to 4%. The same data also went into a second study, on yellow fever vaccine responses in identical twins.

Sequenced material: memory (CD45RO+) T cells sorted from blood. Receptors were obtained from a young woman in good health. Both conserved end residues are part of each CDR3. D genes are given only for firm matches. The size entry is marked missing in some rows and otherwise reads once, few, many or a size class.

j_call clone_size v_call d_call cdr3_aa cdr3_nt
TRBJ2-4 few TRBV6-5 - CASSYSFTPGKNIQYF TGTGCCAGCAGTTACTCATTCACACCGGGTAAAAACATTCAGTACTTC
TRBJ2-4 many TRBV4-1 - CASSQDGRGGEVYAKNIQYF TGCGCCAGCAGCCAAGATGGGAGGGGGGGGGAGGTCTATGCCAAAAACATTCAGTACTTC
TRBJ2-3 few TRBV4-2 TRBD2 CASSQELLAGASTDTQYF TGTGCCAGCAGCCAAGAATTACTAGCGGGGGCCAGCACAGATACGCAGTATTTT
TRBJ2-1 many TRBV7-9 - CATGRGASYNEQFF TGTGCCACCGGCCGGGGGGCATCCTACAATGAGCAGTTCTTC
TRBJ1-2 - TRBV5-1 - CASSFDSNYGYTF TGCGCCAGCAGCTTCGACAGTAACTATGGCTACACCTTC
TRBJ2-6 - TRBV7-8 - CASSHAVIFSGANVLTF TGTGCCAGCAGCCATGCGGTGATCTTCTCTGGGGCCAACGTCCTGACTTTC
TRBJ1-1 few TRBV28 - CASSLGQFSITEAFF TGTGCCAGCAGTTTAGGGCAGTTCTCTATCACTGAAGCTTTCTTT
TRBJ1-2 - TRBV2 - CASRQSYGYTF TGTGCCAGCAGGCAGAGCTATGGCTACACCTTC
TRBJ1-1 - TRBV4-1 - CASRERSSTATEAFF TGCGCCAGCAGGGAACGATCCTCAACGGCCACTGAAGCTTTCTTT
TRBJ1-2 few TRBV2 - CASSVGAGGYTF TGTGCCAGCAGTGTGGGGGCCGGTGGCTACACCTTC
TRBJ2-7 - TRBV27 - CASSFREGNYEQYF TGTGCCAGCAGTTTTCGAGAGGGGAACTACGAGCAGTACTTC
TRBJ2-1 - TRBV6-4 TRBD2 CASSDFPGTSGTVEQFF TGTGCCAGCAGTGACTTCCCCGGGACTAGCGGGACTGTCGAGCAGTTCTTC
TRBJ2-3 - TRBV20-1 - CSGPRSGSTDTQYF TGCAGTGGCCCTCGGAGTGGTAGCACAGATACGCAGTATTTT
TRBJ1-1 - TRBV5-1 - CASSLVGDRAEAFF TGCGCCAGCAGCTTGGTAGGGGATAGGGCTGAAGCTTTCTTT
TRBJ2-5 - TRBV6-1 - CASSEEIARGRETQYF TGTGCCAGCAGTGAAGAAATTGCCAGGGGTCGAGAGACCCAGTACTTC
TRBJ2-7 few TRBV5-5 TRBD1 CASSLAGQVNYEQYF TGTGCCAGCAGCTTGGCCGGACAGGTGAACTACGAGCAGTACTTC
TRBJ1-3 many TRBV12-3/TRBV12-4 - CASTGADVGNTIYF TGTGCCAGCACGGGGGCAGACGTTGGAAACACCATATATTTT
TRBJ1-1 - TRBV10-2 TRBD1 CASRVEGEGANMNTEAFF TGCGCCAGCAGGGTGGAAGGGGAGGGGGCCAACATGAACACTGAAGCTTTCTTT
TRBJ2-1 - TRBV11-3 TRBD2 CASTGTSNEQFF TGTGCCAGCACCGGGACTAGTAATGAGCAGTTCTTC
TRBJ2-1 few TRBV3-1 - CASSRDPGYEQFF TGTGCCAGCAGCCGAGATCCGGGCTATGAGCAGTTCTTC
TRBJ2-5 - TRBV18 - CASSLTGIEQETQYF TGTGCCAGCTCACTAACAGGGATTGAACAAGAGACCCAGTACTTC
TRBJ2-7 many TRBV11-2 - CASSLEAGTSYEQYF TGTGCCAGCAGCTTAGAGGCGGGGACCTCCTACGAGCAGTACTTC
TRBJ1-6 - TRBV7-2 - CASSWGRAQGSPLHF TGTGCCAGCAGCTGGGGCAGGGCCCAGGGTTCACCCCTCCACTTT
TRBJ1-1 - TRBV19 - CASSSAGHPNTEAFF TGTGCCAGTAGTAGTGCGGGACACCCGAACACTGAAGCTTTCTTT
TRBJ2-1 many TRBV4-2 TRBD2 CASSQEVTSGSNEQFF TGTGCCAGCAGCCAAGAAGTCACCAGCGGGAGTAATGAGCAGTTCTTC
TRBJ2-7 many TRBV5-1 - CASTGSTYEQYF TGCGCCAGCACCGGGAGCACCTACGAGCAGTACTTC
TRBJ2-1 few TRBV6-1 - CASSEEGQGSYNEQFF TGTGCCAGCAGTGAAGAGGGCCAGGGGTCCTACAATGAGCAGTTCTTC
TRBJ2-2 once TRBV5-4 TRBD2 CASRNGLAGGSGELFF TGTGCCAGCAGAAACGGACTAGCGGGGGGTTCCGGGGAGCTGTTTTTT
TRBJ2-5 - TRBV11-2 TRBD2 CASSPSGGLETQYF TGTGCCAGCAGCCCCAGCGGGGGGCTTGAGACCCAGTACTTC
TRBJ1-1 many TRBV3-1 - CASSQGGRIEAFF TGTGCCAGCAGCCAAGGGGGACGGATTGAAGCTTTCTTT
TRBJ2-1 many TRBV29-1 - CSVDPGRIYNEQFF TGCAGCGTCGACCCGGGACGGATTTACAATGAGCAGTTCTTC
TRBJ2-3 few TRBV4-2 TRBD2 CASSHTGLAGSTSTDTQYF TGTGCCAGCAGCCACACGGGACTAGCGGGATCTACTAGCACAGATACGCAGTATTTT
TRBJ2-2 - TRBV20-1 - CSAPLLAANTGELFF TGCAGTGCTCCCCTTTTAGCGGCGAACACCGGGGAGCTGTTTTTT
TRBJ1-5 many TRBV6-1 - CASSEQNSNQPQHF TGTGCCAGCAGTGAACAGAATAGCAATCAGCCCCAGCATTTT
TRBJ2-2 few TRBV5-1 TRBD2 CASSRGGFTGELFF TGCGCCAGCAGCCGGGGGGGATTCACCGGGGAGCTGTTTTTT
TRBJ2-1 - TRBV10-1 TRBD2 CASSVGLAGDNEQFF TGCGCCAGCAGTGTCGGTCTAGCGGGGGACAATGAGCAGTTCTTC
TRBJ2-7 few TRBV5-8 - CASSRISGSPGQYF TGTGCCAGCAGCCGGATTTCAGGGTCCCCTGGGCAGTACTTC
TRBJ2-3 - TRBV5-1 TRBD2 CASSTSGSIDTQYF TGCGCCAGCAGCACTAGCGGGAGTATTGATACGCAGTATTTT
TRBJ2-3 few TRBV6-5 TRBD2 CASSYYSGGEDTQYF TGTGCCAGCAGTTACTATAGCGGGGGCGAGGATACGCAGTATTTT
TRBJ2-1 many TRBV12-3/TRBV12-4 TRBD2 CASSFWRGADNEQFF TGTGCCAGCAGTTTTTGGCGGGGGGCTGACAATGAGCAGTTCTTC
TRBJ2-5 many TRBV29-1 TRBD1 CSVNPQGAGETQYF TGCAGCGTCAACCCGCAGGGGGCTGGGGAGACCCAGTACTTC
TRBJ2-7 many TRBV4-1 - CASSLDRASYEQYF TGCGCCAGCAGCCTAGACCGGGCCTCCTACGAGCAGTACTTC
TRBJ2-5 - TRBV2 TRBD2 CASVAGQETQYF TGTGCCAGCGTAGCGGGACAAGAGACCCAGTACTTC
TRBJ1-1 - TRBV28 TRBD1 CASSPRTGDAEAFF TGTGCCAGCAGTCCCCGGACAGGAGACGCCGAAGCTTTCTTT
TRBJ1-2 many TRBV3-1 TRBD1 CASSHVDRGPGYTF TGTGCCAGCAGCCACGTAGACAGGGGGCCTGGCTACACCTTC
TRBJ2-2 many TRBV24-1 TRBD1 CATRAGTGNTGELFF TGTGCCACCAGGGCCGGGACAGGGAACACCGGGGAGCTGTTTTTT
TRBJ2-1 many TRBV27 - CASKSGSFPTVDNEQFF TGTGCCAGCAAATCGGGTAGCTTCCCGACGGTGGACAATGAGCAGTTCTTC
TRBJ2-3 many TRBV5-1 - CASSPTAATTDTQYF TGCGCCAGCAGCCCAACGGCGGCTACCACAGATACGCAGTATTTT
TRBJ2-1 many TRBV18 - CASSQSVAAGSYNEQFF TGTGCCAGCTCACAATCAGTGGCCGCCGGCTCCTACAATGAGCAGTTCTTC
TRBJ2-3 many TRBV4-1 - CASSQDRSLLYTDTQYF TGCGCCAGCAGCCAAGATAGGAGTCTACTCTACACAGATACGCAGTATTTT
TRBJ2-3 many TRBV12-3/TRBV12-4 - CASSHVPTDTQYF TGTGCCAGCAGTCACGTCCCCACAGATACGCAGTATTTT
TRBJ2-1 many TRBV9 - CASSAPLGFEQFF TGTGCCAGCAGCGCCCCGCTAGGATTTGAGCAGTTCTTC
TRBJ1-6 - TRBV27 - CASSLWDPNSPLHF TGTGCCAGCAGTTTATGGGACCCTAATTCACCCCTCCACTTT
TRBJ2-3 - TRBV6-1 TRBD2 CASSDSSGGADTQYF TGTGCCAGCAGTGATTCTAGCGGGGGGGCAGATACGCAGTATTTT
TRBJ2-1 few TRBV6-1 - CATMTRESSSYNEQFF TGTGCCACCATGACCCGCGAGTCCAGCTCCTACAATGAGCAGTTCTTC
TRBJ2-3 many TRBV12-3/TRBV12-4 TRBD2 CASSPSGRVRDTQYF TGTGCCAGCAGCCCTAGCGGGAGAGTGAGAGATACGCAGTATTTT
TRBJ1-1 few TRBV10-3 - CAISEGTQTMNTEAFF TGTGCCATCAGCGAAGGGACACAGACCATGAACACTGAAGCTTTCTTT